The clone carrying this T cell receptor (beta chain) showed up just a few times. Its specificity is unknown. The protocol was immunoSEQ multiplex PCR, while the TCRdb copy is restricted to in-frame clones and leaves out a portion. In the table there are 35,000 to 45,000 clones, roughly 70% of which are singletons. Regarding time point: week 47, end of study. Each vaccine dose was 300 ug of mutant IDH1 20-mer peptide, with topical imiquimod. There were eight vaccinations for patients, given in weeks 1, 3, 5, 7, 11, 15, 19 and 23. The sample is drawn from a study of a mutant IDH1 vaccine in newly diagnosed glioma. Study background: The initiation of vaccination occurred 4-6 weeks after radiotherapy alone, or with temozolomide cycles. The earlier regimen, radiotherapy, temozolomide, or both, was most often both.

Germline-derived CDR1 and CDR2 are SSHAT and FNYEAQ (reference sequence). Trimming removed 1 base at V and 4 bases at J, with 7 bases between. The CDR3 runs to 13 residues. The source of this sequence is a man aged 35 to 55 with glioma. This sample comprised PBMCs, obtained from a glioma patient whose treatment included an IDH1 peptide vaccine. The chain recombines TRBV7-7 with TRBJ1-1; D gene uncertain. CDR3 sequence reads: CASSLDRFTEAFF. CDR3 bases: TGTGCCAGCAGCTTAGACAGATTCACTGAAGCTTTCTTT.